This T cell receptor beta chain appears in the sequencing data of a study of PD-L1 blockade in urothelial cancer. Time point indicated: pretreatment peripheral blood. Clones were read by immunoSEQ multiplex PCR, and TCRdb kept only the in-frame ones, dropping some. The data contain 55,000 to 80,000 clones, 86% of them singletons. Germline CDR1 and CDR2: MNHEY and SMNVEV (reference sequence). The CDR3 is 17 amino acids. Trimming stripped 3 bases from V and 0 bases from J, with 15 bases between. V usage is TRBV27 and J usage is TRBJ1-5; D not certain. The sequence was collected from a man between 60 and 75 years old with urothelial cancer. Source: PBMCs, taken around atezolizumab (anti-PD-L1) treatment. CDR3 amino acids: CASSFSSTAHSNQPQHF. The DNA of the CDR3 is TGTGCCAGCAGTTTCTCTTCAACTGCTCATAGCAATCAGCCCCAGCATTTT.